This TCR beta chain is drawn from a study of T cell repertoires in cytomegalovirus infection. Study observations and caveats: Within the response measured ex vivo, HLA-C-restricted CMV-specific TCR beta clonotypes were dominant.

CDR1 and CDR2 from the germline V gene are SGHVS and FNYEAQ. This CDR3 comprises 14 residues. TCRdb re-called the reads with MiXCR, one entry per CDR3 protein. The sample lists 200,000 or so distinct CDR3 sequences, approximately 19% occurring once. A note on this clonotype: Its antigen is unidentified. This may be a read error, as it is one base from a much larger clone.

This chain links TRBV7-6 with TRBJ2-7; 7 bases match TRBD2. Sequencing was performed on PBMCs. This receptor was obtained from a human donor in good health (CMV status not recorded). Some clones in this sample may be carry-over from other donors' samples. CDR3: CASSLLAVDYERYF. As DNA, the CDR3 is TGTGCCAGCAGCTTGCTAGCGGTCGACTACGAGCGGTACTTC.